A selection of T cell receptor beta chains follows, all from one sample in a study of shared clonotypes between healthy human individuals. Sequencing was performed with immunoSEQ multiplex PCR; in TCRdb, only in-frame clones are kept and a portion is missing. Of about 510,000 clones in the sample, about 96% are singletons; the top ten hold approximately 0.06%. The sample taken for sequencing was naive CD4+ T cells sorted from blood. The receptors originated from a woman in her thirties in good health. Each CDR3 is given with its conserved first and last residue. A D gene is named only where the DNA matches it firmly. Clone size, where shown, is once, few, many, or a class for clones that have expanded.

clone size: -
J gene: TRBJ2-5
D gene: TRBD1
V gene: TRBV28
CDR3 DNA: TGTGCCAGCAGGACGACAGGGTACGGGACCCAGTACTTC
CDR3 protein: CASRTTGYGTQYF

clone size: -
J gene: TRBJ1-5
D gene: -
V gene: TRBV19
CDR3 DNA: TGTGCCAGTAGTACCGACAGATCGAGCAATCAGCCCCAGCATTTT
CDR3 protein: CASSTDRSSNQPQHF

clone size: -
J gene: TRBJ2-2
D gene: -
V gene: TRBV29-1
CDR3 DNA: TGCAGCGTTGTGGGGGCCACCGGGGAGCTGTTTTTT
CDR3 protein: CSVVGATGELFF

clone size: -
J gene: TRBJ2-7
D gene: TRBD2
V gene: TRBV5-1
CDR3 DNA: TGCGCCAGCAGCCCGAGCGGGAGCTCCTACGAGCAGTACTTC
CDR3 protein: CASSPSGSSYEQYF

clone size: -
J gene: TRBJ2-7
D gene: -
V gene: TRBV14
CDR3 DNA: TGTGCCAGCAGCCAAGCTCAGTTCTCCTACGAGCAGTACTTC
CDR3 protein: CASSQAQFSYEQYF

clone size: -
J gene: TRBJ2-7
D gene: -
V gene: TRBV5-1
CDR3 DNA: TGCGCCAGCAGCTTGTCCTCAGGGGCACCAGTCGAGCAGTACTTC
CDR3 protein: CASSLSSGAPVEQYF

clone size: -
J gene: TRBJ1-6
D gene: TRBD1
V gene: TRBV11-2
CDR3 DNA: TGTGCCAGCAGCCATGCCCCGGGACAGAGGGTCTTT
CDR3 protein: CASSHAPGQRVF

clone size: -
J gene: TRBJ2-1
D gene: TRBD1
V gene: TRBV4-2
CDR3 DNA: TGTGCCAGCAGCCAAGTGGACAGGAGCTCCTACAATGAGCAGTTCTTC
CDR3 protein: CASSQVDRSSYNEQFF

clone size: -
J gene: TRBJ2-7
D gene: TRBD1
V gene: TRBV28
CDR3 DNA: TGTGCCAGCAGGACACAGGGGGCGTTCAACGAGCAGTACTTC
CDR3 protein: CASRTQGAFNEQYF

clone size: -
J gene: TRBJ1-1
D gene: -
V gene: TRBV28
CDR3 DNA: TGTGCCAGCAGTACACCCCACAGCCCCGGGGCTGAAGCTTTCTTT
CDR3 protein: CASSTPHSPGAEAFF

clone size: -
J gene: TRBJ2-3
D gene: -
V gene: TRBV10-1
CDR3 DNA: TGCGCCAGCAGTGAGTCCGAAACAGGGGGGGTCACAGATACGCAGTATTTT
CDR3 protein: CASSESETGGVTDTQYF

clone size: -
J gene: TRBJ2-5
D gene: TRBD1
V gene: TRBV5-6
CDR3 DNA: TGTGCCAGCAGCGGTACAGGGGTCCAAGAGACCCAGTACTTC
CDR3 protein: CASSGTGVQETQYF

clone size: -
J gene: TRBJ2-7
D gene: TRBD2
V gene: TRBV6-1
CDR3 DNA: TGTGCCAGCACTCCTACTAGCGGCTTTTCCTACGAGCAGTACTTC
CDR3 protein: CASTPTSGFSYEQYF

clone size: -
J gene: TRBJ1-1
D gene: -
V gene: TRBV5-8
CDR3 DNA: TGTGCCAGCAGCTTGTCAGGAGGCGCGGCTTTCTTT
CDR3 protein: CASSLSGGAAFF

clone size: -
J gene: TRBJ1-4
D gene: -
V gene: TRBV4-1
CDR3 DNA: TGCGCCAGCAGCCAAGTGTCCGGGTTTGGTGAAAAACTGTTTTTT
CDR3 protein: CASSQVSGFGEKLFF

clone size: -
J gene: TRBJ1-1
D gene: TRBD1
V gene: TRBV7-9
CDR3 DNA: TGTGCCAGCAGCCCAACAGGGGGTAGGATTGAAGCTTTCTTT
CDR3 protein: CASSPTGGRIEAFF

clone size: -
J gene: TRBJ2-7
D gene: TRBD2
V gene: TRBV5-8
CDR3 DNA: TGTGCCAGCAGGACTAGCGGGAGCTCCTACGAGCAGTACTTC
CDR3 protein: CASRTSGSSYEQYF

clone size: -
J gene: TRBJ2-1
D gene: TRBD2
V gene: TRBV7-9
CDR3 DNA: TGTGCCAGCAGCCCTAGACTAGCGGGAGGGCCTCATGAGCAGTTCTTC
CDR3 protein: CASSPRLAGGPHEQFF

clone size: -
J gene: TRBJ2-7
D gene: -
V gene: TRBV28
CDR3 DNA: TGTGCCAGCAGTCTAACAAGACAGGTCGCAACCTACGAGCAGTACTTC
CDR3 protein: CASSLTRQVATYEQYF

clone size: -
J gene: TRBJ2-1
D gene: -
V gene: TRBV6-5
CDR3 DNA: TGTGCCAGCAGTTACTTCGATGAGCAGTTCTTC
CDR3 protein: CASSYFDEQFF

clone size: -
J gene: TRBJ1-5
D gene: -
V gene: TRBV19
CDR3 DNA: TGTGCCAGTAGTATAGACGTCGGGGGCCTGGTATGGCCCCAGCATTTT
CDR3 protein: CASSIDVGGLVWPQHF

clone size: -
J gene: TRBJ2-7
D gene: -
V gene: TRBV12-2
CDR3 DNA: TGCCTGGGCAGGGACACAGCCTACGAGCAGTACTTC
CDR3 protein: CLGRDTAYEQYF

clone size: -
J gene: TRBJ1-4
D gene: TRBD1
V gene: TRBV18
CDR3 DNA: TGTGCCAGCTCACTAAAACAGGGGATTAATGAAAAACTGTTTTTT
CDR3 protein: CASSLKQGINEKLFF

clone size: once
J gene: TRBJ2-3
D gene: -
V gene: TRBV7-8
CDR3 DNA: TGTGCCAGCAACAGGGACCACAATACGCAGTATTTT
CDR3 protein: CASNRDHNTQYF

clone size: -
J gene: TRBJ1-2
D gene: TRBD1
V gene: TRBV5-4
CDR3 DNA: TGTGCCAGCAGACCGATGGGAGCTACAGGGGGCTATGGCTACACCTTC
CDR3 protein: CASRPMGATGGYGYTF

clone size: few
J gene: TRBJ1-3
D gene: TRBD1
V gene: TRBV2
CDR3 DNA: TGTGCCAGTAGATCTGGGACAGATGGAAACACCATATATTTT
CDR3 protein: CASRSGTDGNTIYF

clone size: -
J gene: TRBJ2-2
D gene: -
V gene: TRBV21-1
CDR3 DNA: TGTGCCAGCAGGCACCGACTAGCGGAAAAAAACTACACCGGGGAGCTGTTTTTT
CDR3 protein: CASRHRLAEKNYTGELFF

clone size: -
J gene: TRBJ1-4
D gene: -
V gene: TRBV4-2
CDR3 DNA: TGTGCCAGCAGCCAAGCCGGCATCGGTAATGAAAAACTGCTTTTT
CDR3 protein: CASSQAGIGNEKLLF

clone size: -
J gene: TRBJ1-4
D gene: -
V gene: TRBV7-9
CDR3 DNA: TGTGCCAGCAGCTTATTCGGAGGGGCAGGGGAAAAACTGTTTTTT
CDR3 protein: CASSLFGGAGEKLFF

clone size: -
J gene: TRBJ1-5
D gene: -
V gene: TRBV7-2
CDR3 DNA: TGTGCCAGCAGCTCCCGTCACAGGGCCAATCAGCCCCAGCATTTT
CDR3 protein: CASSSRHRANQPQHF

clone size: -
J gene: TRBJ1-5
D gene: -
V gene: TRBV19
CDR3 DNA: TGTGCCAAGAGGAGCAATCAGCCCCAGCATTTT
CDR3 protein: CAKRSNQPQHF

clone size: -
J gene: TRBJ1-3
D gene: -
V gene: TRBV19
CDR3 DNA: TGTGCCAGTTCCCCCCGGGCGCTCTCTGGAAACACCATATATTTT
CDR3 protein: CASSPRALSGNTIYF

clone size: -
J gene: TRBJ2-7
D gene: -
V gene: TRBV1
CDR3 DNA: TGCACCAGCAGCCACCCACCTAGGAACCACTCCTACGAGCAGTACTTC
CDR3 protein: CTSSHPPRNHSYEQYF

clone size: -
J gene: TRBJ2-2
D gene: TRBD2
V gene: TRBV6-6
CDR3 DNA: TGTGCCAGCAGTTTGGAGCGGGAGCCCACCGGGGAGCTGTTTTTT
CDR3 protein: CASSLEREPTGELFF

clone size: -
J gene: TRBJ2-7
D gene: -
V gene: TRBV28
CDR3 DNA: TGTGCCAGCAGTGACAAGCCCTACGAGCAGTACTTC
CDR3 protein: CASSDKPYEQYF

clone size: -
J gene: TRBJ2-3
D gene: -
V gene: TRBV18
CDR3 DNA: TGTGCCAGCTCACGCCCAGGCACAGATACGCAGTATTTT
CDR3 protein: CASSRPGTDTQYF

clone size: once
J gene: TRBJ2-1
D gene: TRBD1
V gene: TRBV19
CDR3 DNA: TGTGCCAGTAGTATCCCCCTCCCGGGACAGGGGTCCAATGAGCAGTTCTTC
CDR3 protein: CASSIPLPGQGSNEQFF

clone size: -
J gene: TRBJ1-5
D gene: -
V gene: TRBV7-2
CDR3 DNA: TGTGCCAGCAGCGAAAAGGGGACACCAAGACTTGATCAGCCCCAGCATTTT
CDR3 protein: CASSEKGTPRLDQPQHF

clone size: -
J gene: TRBJ2-1
D gene: -
V gene: TRBV7-8
CDR3 DNA: TGTGCCAGCAGCTTAGATAGCAATGAGCAGTTCTTC
CDR3 protein: CASSLDSNEQFF

clone size: -
J gene: TRBJ2-6
D gene: -
V gene: TRBV5-1
CDR3 DNA: TGCGCCAGCAGCTTGGACTCTGGGGCCAACGTCCTGACTTTC
CDR3 protein: CASSLDSGANVLTF

clone size: -
J gene: TRBJ1-1
D gene: -
V gene: TRBV19
CDR3 DNA: TGTGCCAGTAGTATAGGGGGGGCGGAGATCACTGAAGCTTTCTTT
CDR3 protein: CASSIGGAEITEAFF

clone size: once
J gene: TRBJ1-2
D gene: TRBD1
V gene: TRBV7-9
CDR3 DNA: TGTGCCAGCAGCCCAGGACAGGGGGCTGGCTACACCTTC
CDR3 protein: CASSPGQGAGYTF

clone size: -
J gene: TRBJ2-2
D gene: TRBD1
V gene: TRBV6-5
CDR3 DNA: TGTGCCAGCAGTAGCAGGGGGTCGAACACCGGGGAGCTGTTTTTT
CDR3 protein: CASSSRGSNTGELFF

clone size: once
J gene: TRBJ1-1
D gene: -
V gene: TRBV7-9
CDR3 DNA: TGTGCCAGCAGCTTAGTCCAGGTGAACACTGAAGCTTTCTTT
CDR3 protein: CASSLVQVNTEAFF

clone size: once
J gene: TRBJ2-2
D gene: TRBD2
V gene: TRBV10-1
CDR3 DNA: TGCGCCAGCGGACTAGCGGGTACGAACACCGGGGAGCTGTTTTTT
CDR3 protein: CASGLAGTNTGELFF

clone size: -
J gene: TRBJ2-7
D gene: TRBD2
V gene: TRBV28
CDR3 DNA: TGTGCCAGCAGCCCAGGACTAGCGGACTCCTACGAGCAGTACTTC
CDR3 protein: CASSPGLADSYEQYF

clone size: -
J gene: TRBJ2-5
D gene: -
V gene: TRBV19
CDR3 DNA: TGTGCCAGTAGTATACTAGCCGACCAAGAGACCCAGTACTTC
CDR3 protein: CASSILADQETQYF